This TCR beta chain is from a study of yellow fever vaccine responses in identical twins. Study-wide points: Twins' vaccine T cell responses reportedly seemed partly convergent and partly personalized.

V was shortened by 5 bases and J by 4 bases, with 11 bases between the two germline ends. The germline CDR1 and CDR2 sequences are SGHAT and FQDESV (reference sequence). This CDR3 spans 13 amino acids. One entry per CDR3 protein results from TCRdb running MiXCR on the RT-PCR reads. This table holds roughly 18,000 distinct CDR3 sequences, roughly two thirds found once. In regard to this clonotype: Its antigen is currently unknown.

The chain uses TRBV11-1 and TRBJ1-1, with a tentative D call TRBD1 (6 bases). The clonotype comes from a woman between 18 and 29 years old who received the yellow fever vaccine. Sequences were derived from T cells from blood (PBMCs), unsorted or a sorted subset (not recorded which), sampled before or after yellow fever vaccination (not recorded which). DNA for the CDR3: TGTGCCAGCAGCCGTTTAGGGGGCACTGAAGCTTTCTTT. Amino acid sequence: CASSRLGGTEAFF.